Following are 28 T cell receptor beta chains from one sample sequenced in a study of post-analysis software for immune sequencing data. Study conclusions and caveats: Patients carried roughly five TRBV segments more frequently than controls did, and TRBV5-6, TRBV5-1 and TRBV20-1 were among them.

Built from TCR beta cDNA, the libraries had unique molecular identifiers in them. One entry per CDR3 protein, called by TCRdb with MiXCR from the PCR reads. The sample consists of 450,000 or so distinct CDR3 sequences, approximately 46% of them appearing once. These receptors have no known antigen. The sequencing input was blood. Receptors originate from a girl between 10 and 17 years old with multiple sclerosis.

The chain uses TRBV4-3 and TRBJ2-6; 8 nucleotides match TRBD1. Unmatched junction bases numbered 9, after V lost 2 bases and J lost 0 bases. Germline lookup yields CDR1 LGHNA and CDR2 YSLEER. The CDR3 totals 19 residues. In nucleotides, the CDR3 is TGCGCCAGCAGCCAAAGCCGGGACAGGAGACCCTCTGGGGCCAACGTCCTGACTTTC. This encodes CASSQSRDRRPSGANVLTF.

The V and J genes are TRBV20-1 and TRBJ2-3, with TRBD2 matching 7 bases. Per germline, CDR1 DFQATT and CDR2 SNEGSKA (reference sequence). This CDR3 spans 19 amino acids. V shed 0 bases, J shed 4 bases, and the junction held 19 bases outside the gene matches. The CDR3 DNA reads TGCAGTGCTAGAGATCGGAGTGGTTCGGGCGGGAGTGGCGCAGATACGCAGTATTTT. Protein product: CSARDRSGSGGSGADTQYF.

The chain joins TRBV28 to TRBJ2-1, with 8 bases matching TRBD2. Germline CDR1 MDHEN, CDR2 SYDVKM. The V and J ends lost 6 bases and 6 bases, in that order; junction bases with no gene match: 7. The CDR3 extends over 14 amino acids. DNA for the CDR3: TGTGCCAGCAGAAAGACTAGCGCCGGCAATGAGCAGTTCTTC. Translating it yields CASRKTSAGNEQFF.

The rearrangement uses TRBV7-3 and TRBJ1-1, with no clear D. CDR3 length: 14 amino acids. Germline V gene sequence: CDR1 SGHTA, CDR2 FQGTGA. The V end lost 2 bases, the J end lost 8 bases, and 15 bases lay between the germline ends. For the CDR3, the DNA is TGTGCCAGCAGCTTAGGTCCCCTTGCGTCAGAAGCTTTCTTT. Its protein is CASSLGPLASEAFF.

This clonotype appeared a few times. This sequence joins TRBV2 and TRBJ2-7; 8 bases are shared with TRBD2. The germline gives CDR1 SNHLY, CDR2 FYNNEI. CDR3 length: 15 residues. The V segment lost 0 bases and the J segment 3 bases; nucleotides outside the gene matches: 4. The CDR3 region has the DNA TGTGCCAGCAGTGAAGCAGCCGGGACTAGCTACGAGCAGTACTTC. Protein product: CASSEAAGTSYEQYF.

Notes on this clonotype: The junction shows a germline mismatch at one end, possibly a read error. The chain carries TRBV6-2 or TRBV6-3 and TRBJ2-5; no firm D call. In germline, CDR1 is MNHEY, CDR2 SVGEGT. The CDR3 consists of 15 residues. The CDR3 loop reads CAGSYSKESAETQYF. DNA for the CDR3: TGTGCCGGCAGTTACTCGAAGGAGTCAGCAGAGACCCAGTACTTC.

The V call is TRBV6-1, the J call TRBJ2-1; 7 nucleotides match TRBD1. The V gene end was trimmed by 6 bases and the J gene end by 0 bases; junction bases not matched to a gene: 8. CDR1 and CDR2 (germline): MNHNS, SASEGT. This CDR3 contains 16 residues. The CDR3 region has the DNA TGTGCCAGCAGCTTAAACAGGGGACACTCCTACAATGAGCAGTTCTTC. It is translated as CASSLNRGHSYNEQFF.

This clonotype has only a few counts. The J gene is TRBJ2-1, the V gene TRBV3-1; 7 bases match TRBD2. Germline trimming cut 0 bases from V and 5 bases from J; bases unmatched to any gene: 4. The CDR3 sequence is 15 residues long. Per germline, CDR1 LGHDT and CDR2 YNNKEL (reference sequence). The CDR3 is CASSQDSLANNEQFF. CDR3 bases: TGTGCCAGCAGCCAAGATTCACTAGCGAACAATGAGCAGTTCTTC.

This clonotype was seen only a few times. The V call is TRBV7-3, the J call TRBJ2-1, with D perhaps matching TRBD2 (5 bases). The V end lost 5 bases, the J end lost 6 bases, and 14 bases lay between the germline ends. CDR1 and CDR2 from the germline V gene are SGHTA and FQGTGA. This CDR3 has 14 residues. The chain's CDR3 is CASSPDGRGNEQFF. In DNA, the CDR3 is TGTGCCAGCAGCCCGGACGGCCGGGGCAATGAGCAGTTCTTC.

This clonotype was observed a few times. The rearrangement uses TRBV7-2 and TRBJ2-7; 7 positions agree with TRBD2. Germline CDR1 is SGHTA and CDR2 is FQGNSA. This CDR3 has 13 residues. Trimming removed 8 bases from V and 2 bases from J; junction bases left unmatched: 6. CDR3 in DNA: TGTGCCAGCGGCCAGGCGGGGGCCTACGAGCAGTACTTC. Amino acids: CASGQAGAYEQYF.

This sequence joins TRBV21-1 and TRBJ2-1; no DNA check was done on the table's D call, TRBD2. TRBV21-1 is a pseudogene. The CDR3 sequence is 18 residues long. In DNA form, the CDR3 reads TGTGCCAGCAGCACCTTAGCGGGAGGGCCCCATGGCTACAATGAGCAGTTCTTC. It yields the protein CASSTLAGGPHGYNEQFF.

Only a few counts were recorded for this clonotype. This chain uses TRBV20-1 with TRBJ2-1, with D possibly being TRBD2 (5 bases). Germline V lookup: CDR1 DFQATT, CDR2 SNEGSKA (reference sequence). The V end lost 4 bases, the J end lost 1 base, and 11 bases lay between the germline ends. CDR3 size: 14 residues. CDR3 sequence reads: CSANWRTSYNEQFF. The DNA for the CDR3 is TGCAGTGCTAATTGGCGGACTTCCTACAATGAGCAGTTCTTC.

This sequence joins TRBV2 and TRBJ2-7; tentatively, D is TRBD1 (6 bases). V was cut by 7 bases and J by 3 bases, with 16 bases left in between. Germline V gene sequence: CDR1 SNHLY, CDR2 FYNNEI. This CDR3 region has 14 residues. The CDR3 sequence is CASTGRDIGYEQYF. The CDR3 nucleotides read TGTGCCAGCACTGGCCGGGACATTGGCTACGAGCAGTACTTC.

CDR3 amino acids: CASSQDSEDEQYF. The CDR3 bases are TGCGCCAGCAGCCAAGATTCGGAGGACGAGCAGTACTTC. The rearrangement uses TRBV4-1 and TRBJ2-7; a weak D match, TRBD2 (5 bases). The CDR3 runs to 13 residues. Germline CDR1 is MGHRA and CDR2 is YSYEKL. V lost 0 bases to trimming and J lost 5 bases, with 8 bases between them.

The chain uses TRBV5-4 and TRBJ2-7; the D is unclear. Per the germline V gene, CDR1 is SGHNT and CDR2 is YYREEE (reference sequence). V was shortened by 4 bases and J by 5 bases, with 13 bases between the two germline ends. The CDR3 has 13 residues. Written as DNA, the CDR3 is TGTGCCAGCAGCCACGCTGGCCGGGACGAGCAGTACTTC. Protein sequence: CASSHAGRDEQYF.

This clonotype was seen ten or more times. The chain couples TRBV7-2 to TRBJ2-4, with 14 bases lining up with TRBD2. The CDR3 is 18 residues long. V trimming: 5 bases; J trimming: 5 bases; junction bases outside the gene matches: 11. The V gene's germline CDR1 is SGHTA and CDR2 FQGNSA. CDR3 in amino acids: CASSPGTSGSSLQNIQYF. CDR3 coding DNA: TGTGCCAGCAGCCCCGGGACTAGCGGGAGTTCTTTACAAAACATTCAGTACTTC.

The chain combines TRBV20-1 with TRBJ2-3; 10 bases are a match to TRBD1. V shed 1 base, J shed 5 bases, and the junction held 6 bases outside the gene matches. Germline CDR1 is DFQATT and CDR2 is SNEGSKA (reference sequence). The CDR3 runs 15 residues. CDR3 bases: TGCAGTGCTAGAGGCGACAGGGGGCGCGGAGATACGCAGTATTTT. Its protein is CSARGDRGRGDTQYF.

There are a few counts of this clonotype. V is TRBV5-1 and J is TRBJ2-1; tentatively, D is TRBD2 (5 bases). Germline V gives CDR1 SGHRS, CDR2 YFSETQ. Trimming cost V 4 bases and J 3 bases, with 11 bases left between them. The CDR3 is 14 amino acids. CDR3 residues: CASSASTNYNEQFF. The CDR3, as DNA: TGCGCCAGCAGCGCTTCGACTAACTACAATGAGCAGTTCTTC.

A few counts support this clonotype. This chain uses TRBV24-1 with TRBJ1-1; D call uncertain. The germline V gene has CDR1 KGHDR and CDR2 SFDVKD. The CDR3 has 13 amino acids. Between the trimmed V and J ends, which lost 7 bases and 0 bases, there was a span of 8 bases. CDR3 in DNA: TGTGCCACCAGGAAGGGTTTGAACACTGAAGCTTTCTTT. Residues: CATRKGLNTEAFF.

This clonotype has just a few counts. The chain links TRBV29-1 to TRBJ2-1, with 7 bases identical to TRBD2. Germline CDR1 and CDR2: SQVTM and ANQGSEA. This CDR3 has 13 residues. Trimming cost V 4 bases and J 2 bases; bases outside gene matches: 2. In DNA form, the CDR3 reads TGCAGCGTTGCGGGAGGAACCTACAATGAGCAGTTCTTC. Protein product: CSVAGGTYNEQFF.

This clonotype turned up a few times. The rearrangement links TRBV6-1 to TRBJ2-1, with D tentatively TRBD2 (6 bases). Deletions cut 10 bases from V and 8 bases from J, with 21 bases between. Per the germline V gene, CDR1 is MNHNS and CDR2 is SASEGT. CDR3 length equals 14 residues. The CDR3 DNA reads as TGTGCCACCTTCCCATCGAGTAGGGAGGATGAGCAGTTCTTC. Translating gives CATFPSSREDEQFF.

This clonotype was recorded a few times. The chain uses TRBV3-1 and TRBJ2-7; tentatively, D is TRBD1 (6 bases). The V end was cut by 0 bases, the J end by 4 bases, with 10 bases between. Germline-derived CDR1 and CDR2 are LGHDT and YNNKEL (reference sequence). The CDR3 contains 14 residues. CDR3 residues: CASSQDRGRYEQYF. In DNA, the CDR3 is TGTGCCAGCAGCCAAGACAGGGGCAGATACGAGCAGTACTTC.

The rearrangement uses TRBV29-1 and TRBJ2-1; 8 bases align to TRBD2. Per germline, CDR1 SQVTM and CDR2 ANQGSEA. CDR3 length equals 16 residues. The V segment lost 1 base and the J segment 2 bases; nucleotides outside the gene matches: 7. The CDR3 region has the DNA TGCAGCGTTGAAGGAAGCAGCGGGAGAGCCTACAATGAGCAGTTCTTC. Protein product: CSVEGSSGRAYNEQFF.

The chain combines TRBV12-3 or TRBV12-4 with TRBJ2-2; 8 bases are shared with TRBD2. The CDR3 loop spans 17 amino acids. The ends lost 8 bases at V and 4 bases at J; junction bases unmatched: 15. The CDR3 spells CASLRLANPPGTGELFF. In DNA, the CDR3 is TGTGCCAGCCTTAGACTAGCGAACCCGCCGGGCACCGGGGAGCTGTTTTTT.

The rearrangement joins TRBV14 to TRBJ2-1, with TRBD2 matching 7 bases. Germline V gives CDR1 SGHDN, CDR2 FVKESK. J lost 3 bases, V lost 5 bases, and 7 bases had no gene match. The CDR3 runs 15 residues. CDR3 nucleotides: TGTGCCAGCAGCGAACTAGCGCGACACTACAATGAGCAGTTCTTC. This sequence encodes CASSELARHYNEQFF. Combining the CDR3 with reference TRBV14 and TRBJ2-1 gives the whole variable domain EAGVTQFPSHSVIEKGQTVTLRCDPISGHDNLYWYRRVMGKEIKFLLHFVKESKQDESGMPNNRFLAERTGGTYSTLKVQPAELEDSGVYFCASSELARHYNEQFFGPGTRLTVL.

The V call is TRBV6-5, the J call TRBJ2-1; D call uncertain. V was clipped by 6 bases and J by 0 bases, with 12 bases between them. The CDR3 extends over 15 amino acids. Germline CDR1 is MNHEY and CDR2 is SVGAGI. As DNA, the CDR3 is TGTGCCAGCAGCCCGAGCGCCAGCTCCTACAATGAGCAGTTCTTC. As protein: CASSPSASSYNEQFF.

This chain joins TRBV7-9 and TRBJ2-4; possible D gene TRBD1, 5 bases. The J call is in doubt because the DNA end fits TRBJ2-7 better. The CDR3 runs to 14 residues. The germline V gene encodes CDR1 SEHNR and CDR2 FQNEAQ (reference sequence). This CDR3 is CASSLESRTYEQYF. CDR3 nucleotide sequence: TGTGCCAGCAGCTTAGAATCCAGGACATACGAGCAGTACTTC.

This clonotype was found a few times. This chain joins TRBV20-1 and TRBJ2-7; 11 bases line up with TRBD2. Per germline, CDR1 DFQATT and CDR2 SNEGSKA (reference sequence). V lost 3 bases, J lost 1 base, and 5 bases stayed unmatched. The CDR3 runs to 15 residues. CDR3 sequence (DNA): TGCAGTGCTAGTCCGATAGCGGGAGGGTCCTACGAGCAGTACTTC. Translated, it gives CSASPIAGGSYEQYF.